This entry lists 14 T cell receptor beta chains sequenced from one sample in a study of cytomegalovirus exposure and HLA in healthy donors (dated by TCRdb to between 2016 and 2019). The library came from the immunoSEQ multiplex PCR assay. For the multiplex PCR, a mixture combining 60 forward primers for TCR Vbeta segments and 13 reverse primers for TCR Jbeta segments was used. TCRdb's version of the immuneACCESS table is confined to in-frame rearrangements and falls short of the full clone set. An unresolved V gene accounts for under half of the shortfall where checked; the remainder is of unknown origin. In this sample the table shows roughly 140,000 clones, 78% of which occur a single time. The ten largest clones take up 2.5% to 3.5% of the sample. Sequencing input: PBMCs. Source of these receptors: a male donor in good health and CMV-seronegative.

This clone was detected only a few times. The V call is TRBV2, the J call TRBJ2-7; D not resolved. CDR3 length: 12 amino acids. Germline CDR1 and CDR2: SNHLY and FYNNEI. V dropped 4 bases and J dropped 3 bases, with 7 bases sitting between them. CDR3 protein: CASSAGNYEQYF. CDR3 nucleotides: TGTGCCAGCAGTGCAGGCAACTACGAGCAGTACTTC.

The CDR3 DNA follows: TGTGCCAGCAGCAGACAGGGGCTTTTATATGGCTACACCTTC. Residues: CASSRQGLLYGYTF. The chain has TRBV7-2 and TRBJ1-2; 8 positions agree with TRBD1. CDR1 and CDR2 (germline): SGHTA, FQGNSA. Unmatched junction bases numbered 7, after V lost 5 bases and J lost 5 bases. This CDR3 has 14 residues. Looking up the rest from reference TRBV7-2 and TRBJ1-2 gives the full variable domain: GAGVSQSPSNKVTEKGKDVELRCDPISGHTALYWYRQSLGQGLEFLIYFQGNSAPDKSGLPSDRFSAERTGGSVSTLTIQRTQQEDSAVYLCASSRQGLLYGYTFGSGTRLTVV.

This chain connects TRBV5-1 to TRBJ2-7; 9 nucleotides line up with TRBD1. From germline, CDR1 is SGHRS and CDR2 YFSETQ. The CDR3 sequence is 18 residues long. Unmatched junction bases numbered 15, after V lost 3 bases and J lost 2 bases. CDR3 DNA: TGCGCCAGCAGCTCGAGGGGACAGGGCCTGAAAATTACCTACGAGCAGTACTTC. As protein: CASSSRGQGLKITYEQYF.

The chain joins TRBV18 to TRBJ1-5, with 7 bases matching TRBD1. CDR3 length: 17 residues. Germline CDR1 is KGHSH and CDR2 is LQKENI. The trim removed 3 bases at V and 0 bases at J, leaving 8 bases unmatched. The CDR3: CASSPSDRTYSNQPQHF. In DNA, the CDR3 is TGTGCCAGCTCACCTTCGGACAGGACCTATAGCAATCAGCCCCAGCATTTT. Drawing the rest from reference TRBV18 and TRBJ1-5, the complete variable domain is NAGVMQNPRHLVRRRGQEARLRCSPMKGHSHVYWYRQLPEEGLKFMVYLQKENIIDESGMPKERFSAEFPKEGPSILRIQQVVRGDSAAYFCASSPSDRTYSNQPQHFGDGTRLSIL.

The gene calls are TRBV10-2 and TRBJ2-5; 8 bases line up with TRBD2. Per the germline V gene, CDR1 is WSHSY and CDR2 is SAAADI. V was clipped by 7 bases and J by 5 bases; unmatched bases: 9. This CDR3 contains 14 residues. CDR3 DNA: TGCGCCAGCAAGAGTGTAGCGGGACGGGAGACCCAGTACTTC. Translation: CASKSVAGRETQYF.

The chain has TRBV19 and TRBJ1-4; 10 bases agree with TRBD1. Germline V CDR1 and CDR2: LNHDA, SQIVND (reference sequence). V was clipped by 5 bases and J by 6 bases; unmatched bases: 15. The CDR3 runs to 18 residues. DNA of the CDR3: TGTGCCAGTAGTCTGTCGACAGGGGGCATGGGGTTACATGAAAAACTGTTTTTT. Its translation is CASSLSTGGMGLHEKLFF. The whole variable domain, remainder taken from reference TRBV19 and TRBJ1-4, is DGGITQSPKYLFRKEGQNVTLSCEQNLNHDAMYWYRQDPGQGLRLIYYSQIVNDFQKGDIAEGYSVSREKKESFPLTVTSAQKNPTAFYLCASSLSTGGMGLHEKLFFGSGTQLSVL.

The J gene is TRBJ2-7, the V gene TRBV7-6; 11 positions match TRBD1. J gave up 6 bases and V 6 bases, and 7 bases lay outside the gene matches. This CDR3 region has 14 residues. The germline gives CDR1 SGHVS, CDR2 FNYEAQ. This CDR3 is CASSWTGGGGEQYF. In DNA form, the CDR3 reads TGTGCCAGCAGTTGGACAGGGGGCGGCGGCGAGCAGTACTTC.

This clone was seen a single time. This sequence joins TRBV19 and TRBJ1-3, with D perhaps TRBD1 (6 bases). The CDR3 covers 14 residues. Germline assignment: CDR1 LNHDA and CDR2 SQIVND (reference sequence). Trimming pared 8 bases from V and 0 bases from J, leaving 11 bases between. The CDR3 here is CASGTTSSGNTIYF. Here the CDR3 DNA reads TGTGCCAGTGGGACAACGAGCTCTGGAAACACCATATATTTT. Full variable domain (rest looked up from reference TRBV19 and TRBJ1-3): DGGITQSPKYLFRKEGQNVTLSCEQNLNHDAMYWYRQDPGQGLRLIYYSQIVNDFQKGDIAEGYSVSREKKESFPLTVTSAQKNPTAFYLCASGTTSSGNTIYFGEGSWLTVV.

Of note for this clone: A read error is possible here, since a much larger clone lies one base away. The genes are TRBV9 and TRBJ2-5, with 10 bases identical to TRBD2. Gene TRBJ2-7 matches the end of the DNA better, so the J call may be wrong. The CDR3 has 15 residues. Germline CDR1 reads SGDLS; CDR2 reads YYNGEE. CDR3 in DNA: TGTCCCAGCAGCGTAGCTAGCGGGAGCGGCGACGAGCAGTACTTC. Amino acid sequence: CPSSVASGSGDEQYF.

The sample holds a few counts of this clone. This sequence joins TRBV19 and TRBJ2-6, with 7 bases that match TRBD1. V was pared by 5 bases and J by 5 bases, with 9 bases of the junction left unmatched. CDR1 and CDR2 (germline): LNHDA, SQIVND (reference sequence). CDR3 length: 16 residues. The CDR3 nucleotides read TGTGCCAGTAGTGTGGACAGGCCTCCGCGGGCCAACGTCCTGACTTTC. Protein: CASSVDRPPRANVLTF.

In its sample, this clone was seen once. V gene TRBV6-1 combines with J gene TRBJ2-7, with 9 bases lining up with TRBD2. CDR1 and CDR2 from the germline V gene are MNHNS and SASEGT. The CDR3 length is 15 residues. The J segment lost 2 bases and the V segment lost 6 bases, leaving 8 bases of the junction unmatched. Written as DNA, the CDR3 is TGTGCCAGCAGACGGACTAGCGCGTCGCCCTACGAGCAGTACTTC. Its translation: CASRRTSASPYEQYF.

The chain couples TRBV19 to TRBJ1-5; no clear D. Germline V gives CDR1 LNHDA, CDR2 SQIVND (reference sequence). The V end was cut by 3 bases, the J end by 4 bases, with 13 bases between. This CDR3 is 15 amino acids long. The CDR3 sequence: CASSIGGALNQPQHF. CDR3 sequence (DNA): TGTGCCAGTAGTATTGGCGGCGCCCTTAATCAGCCCCAGCATTTT.

The J gene is TRBJ2-3, the V gene TRBV5-3; D is unresolved. TRBV5-3 is an ORF, and what it does is uncertain. Trimming shortened V by 4 bases and J by 6 bases, and 12 bases separated the two germline ends. The CDR3 sequence is 13 residues long. CDR3: CARSNNKRDTQYF. The CDR3 DNA is TGTGCCAGAAGCAACAATAAGAGGGATACGCAGTATTTT.

The chain combines TRBV5-1 with TRBJ1-6; no clear D. V was shortened by 0 bases and J by 14 bases, with 18 bases between the two germline ends. CDR1 and CDR2 from the germline V gene are SGHRS and YFSETQ. The CDR3 consists of 15 residues. Here the CDR3 reads CASSLDSTRHSSLHF. CDR3 DNA sequence: TGCGCCAGCAGCTTGGACAGTACCCGACATTCTTCCCTCCACTTT.